These T cell receptor beta chains were read from a single sample in a study of cytomegalovirus exposure and HLA in healthy donors. The table came from immunoSEQ multiplex PCR; TCRdb's copy has only in-frame clones and leaves some out. The data show 150,000 to 200,000 clones, more than 70% seen once. Sequencing was carried out using PBMCs. The receptors derive from a woman aged 35 to 49 in good health and CMV-seropositive. Both conserved end residues are part of each CDR3. D genes are given only for firm matches. Where a row states a size, it is once, few, many or the class of an expanded clone; other rows omit it.

clone_size	d_call	v_call	j_call	cdr3_aa	cdr3_nt
once	TRBD2	TRBV15	TRBJ2-7	CATSLSGSYEQYF	TGTGCCACCAGCCTAAGCGGGAGCTACGAGCAGTACTTC
-	-	TRBV5-1	TRBJ1-5	CASSLYENQPQHF	TGCGCCAGCAGCTTGTACGAGAATCAGCCCCAGCATTTT
-	TRBD1	TRBV2	TRBJ1-2	CASTLTGVDYGYTF	TGTGCCAGCACCCTGACAGGGGTTGACTATGGCTACACCTTC
few	TRBD2	TRBV7-2	TRBJ2-5	CASSLVLAGGREQYF	TGTGCCAGCAGCTTAGTACTAGCGGGAGGGCGGGAGCAGTACTTC
-	-	TRBV10-1	TRBJ1-5	CASSEKGGRGQPQHF	TGCGCCAGCAGTGAGAAGGGGGGGCGCGGTCAGCCCCAGCATTTT
-	-	TRBV5-6	TRBJ2-7	CASSPGASFYEQYF	TGTGCCAGCAGCCCAGGGGCTAGCTTCTACGAGCAGTACTTC
few	-	TRBV2	TRBJ2-2	CASRAAATNTGELFF	TGTGCCAGCAGGGCGGCCGCTACGAACACCGGGGAGCTGTTTTTT
-	TRBD1	TRBV15	TRBJ1-4	CATSPSGGTGDGWLFF	TGTGCCACCAGCCCCTCTGGTGGGACAGGCGACGGATGGCTGTTTTTT
-	TRBD1	TRBV6-5	TRBJ1-2	CASRVRQGDYGYTF	TGTGCCAGCAGAGTTCGACAGGGGGACTATGGCTACACCTTC
-	TRBD1	TRBV27	TRBJ2-7	CASSSLLGGGYEQYF	TGTGCCAGCAGTTCCCTGTTAGGGGGCGGCTACGAGCAGTACTTC
few	TRBD2	TRBV28	TRBJ2-1	CASTRGGVGGYNEQFF	TGTGCCAGCACCCGGGGAGGGGTCGGTGGTTACAATGAGCAGTTCTTC
-	TRBD2	TRBV5-1	TRBJ2-5	CASSFYPPGLAGEETQYF	TGCGCCAGCAGCTTTTATCCTCCGGGACTAGCGGGAGAAGAGACCCAGTACTTC
-	-	TRBV7-2	TRBJ1-2	CASSLAQGNYGYTF	TGTGCCAGCAGCTTAGCACAGGGTAACTATGGCTACACCTTC
-	TRBD1	TRBV9	TRBJ1-1	CASSIHRGMNTEAFF	TGTGCCAGCAGCATTCACAGGGGAATGAACACTGAAGCTTTCTTT
-	TRBD2	TRBV28	TRBJ2-3	CASRGGSWGSTDTQYF	TGTGCCAGCAGGGGCGGGAGTTGGGGGAGCACAGATACGCAGTATTTT
-	-	TRBV6-5	TRBJ1-2	CASSYSSVNYGYTF	TGTGCCAGCAGTTACTCAAGCGTAAACTATGGCTACACCTTC
-	-	TRBV30	TRBJ2-3	CAWSVRDTQYF	TGTGCCTGGAGTGTACGGGATACGCAGTATTTT
-	-	TRBV5-1	TRBJ2-2	CASSTVGELFF	TGCGCCAGCAGCACGGTCGGGGAGCTGTTTTTT
-	-	TRBV25-1	TRBJ2-7	CASIGTLDYEQYF	TGTGCCAGCATCGGGACTTTGGACTACGAGCAGTACTTC
-	TRBD1	TRBV4-2	TRBJ2-3	CASRRDSGDTQYF	TGTGCCAGCAGACGGGACAGCGGAGATACGCAGTATTTT
-	TRBD1	TRBV28	TRBJ1-5	CASRQGTGQPQHF	TGTGCCAGCCGACAGGGGACAGGTCAGCCCCAGCATTTT
-	-	TRBV28	TRBJ1-1	CASRGLKDPEAFF	TGTGCCAGCAGGGGGCTTAAGGACCCTGAAGCTTTCTTT
once	TRBD1	TRBV5-5	TRBJ2-3	CASSPNSVGSGGSTQYF	TGTGCCAGCAGCCCAAACTCGGTGGGGTCAGGGGGAAGTACGCAGTATTTT
-	TRBD1	TRBV28	TRBJ1-2	CASSSLGQGVGYTF	TGTGCCAGCAGTTCCCTGGGACAGGGGGTGGGCTACACCTTC
-	TRBD1	TRBV10-3	TRBJ2-7	CAISSIAGTGDYEQYF	TGCGCCATCAGTTCCATCGCGGGGACAGGGGATTACGAGCAGTACTTC